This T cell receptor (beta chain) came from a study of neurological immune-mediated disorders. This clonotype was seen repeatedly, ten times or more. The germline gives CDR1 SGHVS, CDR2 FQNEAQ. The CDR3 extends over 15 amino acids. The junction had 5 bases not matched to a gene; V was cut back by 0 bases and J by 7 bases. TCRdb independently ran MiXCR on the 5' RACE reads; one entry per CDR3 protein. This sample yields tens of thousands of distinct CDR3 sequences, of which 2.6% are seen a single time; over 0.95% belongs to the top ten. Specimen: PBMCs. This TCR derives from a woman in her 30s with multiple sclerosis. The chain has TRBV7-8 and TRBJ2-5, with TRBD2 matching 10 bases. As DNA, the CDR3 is TGTGCCAGCAGCTTAGCAGCGGGAGGGCCCGGGACCCAGTACTTC. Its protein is CASSLAAGGPGTQYF. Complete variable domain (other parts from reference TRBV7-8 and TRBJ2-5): GAGVSQSPRYKVAKRGQDVALRCDPISGHVSLFWYQQALGQGPEFLTYFQNEAQLDKSGLPSDRFFAERPEGSVSTLKIQRTQQEDSAVYLCASSLAAGGPGTQYFGPGTRLLVL.